Presented here are 15 T cell receptor beta chains from one specimen sequenced in a study of identical twins. TCRdb re-called the 5' RACE reads with MiXCR, one entry per CDR3 protein. The sample shows 690,000 or so distinct CDR3 sequences, around 8.6% of them seen only once. The data also belong to a second study, concerning yellow fever vaccine responses in identical twins.

The sample taken for sequencing was PBMCs. All receptors come from a woman younger than 30 in good health.

This clonotype has ten or more counts. V and J are TRBV5-6 and TRBJ1-3; D is unclear. Per germline, CDR1 SGHDT and CDR2 YYEEEE. The CDR3 runs 14 residues. V gave up 5 bases and J gave up 0 bases, with 9 bases separating them. CDR3 nucleotides: TGTGCCAGCAGTCGACGGCTCTCTGGAAACACCATATATTTT. This translates into CASSRRLSGNTIYF.

This chain connects TRBV3-1 to TRBJ1-1; weak D call: TRBD1 (5 bases). The CDR3 length is 13 residues. The germline gives CDR1 LGHDT, CDR2 YNNKEL (reference sequence). With 3 bases removed from V and 1 base from J, the gap between germline ends came to 6 bases. CDR3 in DNA: TGTGCCAGCAGCCACAGGGCGAACACTGAAGCTTTCTTT. Translating gives CASSHRANTEAFF.

V and J are TRBV25-1 and TRBJ1-1; no firm D call. CDR3 length: 13 amino acids. The V end was cut by 4 bases, the J end by 1 base, with 7 bases between. Germline V gives CDR1 MGHDK, CDR2 SYGVNS. The CDR3 is CASSARGNTEAFF. CDR3 nucleotide sequence: TGTGCCAGCAGTGCCCGGGGGAACACTGAAGCTTTCTTT.

This clonotype occurred a few times. The chain links TRBV29-1 to TRBJ2-1; 9 bases map to TRBD2. CDR3 length equals 17 residues. The V segment lost 2 bases and the J segment 0 bases; nucleotides outside the gene matches: 8. Germline CDR1 and CDR2: SQVTM and ANQGSEA. CDR3 nucleotides: TGCAGCGTTGAATACCTTGGCGGGAGGGTCTCCTACAATGAGCAGTTCTTC. It translates to CSVEYLGGRVSYNEQFF.

This clonotype was detected only a few times. The chain is built from TRBV7-3 and TRBJ2-5; 13 nucleotides align to TRBD2. The CDR3 totals 16 residues. V was clipped by 6 bases and J by 0 bases; unmatched bases: 4. Per the germline V gene, CDR1 is SGHTA and CDR2 is FQGTGA. Here the CDR3 reads CASSSGTSGDQETQYF. In DNA form, the CDR3 reads TGTGCCAGCAGTTCCGGGACTAGCGGGGACCAAGAGACCCAGTACTTC.

This clonotype turned up a few times. V is TRBV20-1 and J is TRBJ2-7, with unresolved D. Germline V gene sequence: CDR1 DFQATT, CDR2 SNEGSKA (reference sequence). With 1 base removed from V and 0 bases from J, the gap between germline ends came to 10 bases. CDR3 length equals 14 residues. The CDR3 here is CSARAFESSYEQYF. The CDR3 nucleotides are TGCAGTGCTAGAGCGTTTGAAAGCTCCTACGAGCAGTACTTC.

This clonotype was picked up many times. The V call is TRBV2, the J call TRBJ2-5, with D perhaps matching TRBD2 (6 bases). CDR3 length: 15 residues. V was trimmed by 6 bases and J by 0 bases, leaving 14 bases between them. Looked up from germline, CDR1 is SNHLY and CDR2 is FYNNEI. CDR3: CASRTPRGNQETQYF. CDR3 nucleotides: TGTGCCAGCAGGACTCCGCGGGGTAACCAAGAGACCCAGTACTTC.

This clonotype was observed at least ten times. The CDR3 loop reads CASSQETTGPKNIQYF. The CDR3 DNA follows: TGCGCCAGCAGCCAAGAGACGACAGGGCCTAAAAACATTCAGTACTTC. This chain joins TRBV4-1 and TRBJ2-4; 7 bases line up with TRBD1. The V segment lost 0 bases and the J segment 4 bases; nucleotides outside the gene matches: 6. From germline, CDR1 is MGHRA and CDR2 YSYEKL. CDR3 length: 16 residues.

This clonotype came up a few times. The rearrangement links TRBV7-2 to TRBJ1-5; a weak D match, TRBD1 (5 bases). Between the trimmed V and J ends, which lost 5 bases and 7 bases, there was a span of 18 bases. The germline gives CDR1 SGHTA, CDR2 FQGNSA. CDR3 length equals 15 residues. The CDR3 spells CASSLTSGFQQPQHF. CDR3 coding DNA: TGTGCCAGCAGCCTCACATCAGGGTTTCAGCAGCCCCAGCATTTT. Full variable domain (missing parts from reference TRBV7-2 and TRBJ1-5): GAGVSQSPSNKVTEKGKDVELRCDPISGHTALYWYRQSLGQGLEFLIYFQGNSAPDKSGLPSDRFSAERTGGSVSTLTIQRTQQEDSAVYLCASSLTSGFQQPQHFGDGTRLSIL.

The chain has TRBV4-1 and TRBJ2-3; 9 nucleotides match TRBD2. CDR1 and CDR2 from the germline V gene are MGHRA and YSYEKL. The CDR3 loop spans 17 amino acids. V was clipped by 7 bases and J by 2 bases; unmatched bases: 13. The CDR3 nucleotides read TGCGCCAGCAAGGCGGCGGGGGGGCGTTATTCCACAGATACGCAGTATTTT. Its translation is CASKAAGGRYSTDTQYF.

This rearrangement joins TRBV7-9 to TRBJ2-7, with 8 bases that match TRBD1. The CDR3 is made up of 14 amino acids. CDR1 is SEHNR and CDR2 is FQNEAQ in the germline V gene (reference sequence). The V and J ends lost 3 bases and 5 bases, in that order; junction bases with no gene match: 6. The CDR3 region is CASSFTDRADEQYF. The CDR3 nucleotides are TGTGCCAGCAGCTTTACGGACAGGGCAGACGAGCAGTACTTC. Combining the CDR3 with reference TRBV7-9 and TRBJ2-7 gives the whole variable domain DTGVSQNPRHKITKRGQNVTFRCDPISEHNRLYWYRQTLGQGPEFLTYFQNEAQLEKSRLLSDRFSAERPKGSFSTLEIQRTEQGDSAMYLCASSFTDRADEQYFGPGTRLTVT.

This clonotype was picked up a small number of times. The genes are TRBV24-1 and TRBJ1-6; D gene uncertain. Trimming took off 3 bases at V and 14 bases at J, with 10 bases between the two ends. From germline, CDR1 is KGHDR and CDR2 SFDVKD. CDR3 length equals 12 residues. The CDR3 spells CATSDTSGALHF. In DNA form, the CDR3 reads TGTGCCACCAGTGATACCTCCGGGGCCCTCCACTTT.

The chain is built from TRBV5-6 and TRBJ2-1; 7 bases agree with TRBD1. The CDR3 loop spans 18 amino acids. Germline CDR1 and CDR2: SGHDT and YYEEEE. Unmatched junction bases numbered 14, after V lost 4 bases and J lost 1 base. CDR3 DNA sequence: TGTGCCAGCAGCATAACTTACAGGGGTCGAGGGTCCTACAATGAGCAGTTCTTC. This sequence encodes CASSITYRGRGSYNEQFF.

This clonotype was detected only a few times. The CDR3 loop is CSARASGRNTEAFF. CDR3 bases: TGCAGTGCTAGGGCCTCCGGGAGGAACACTGAAGCTTTCTTT. This chain joins TRBV20-1 and TRBJ1-1; no reliable D call. Germline CDR1 and CDR2: DFQATT and SNEGSKA (reference sequence). The length of the CDR3 is 14 residues. Trimming took 3 bases from V and 1 from J, leaving 12 bases between them.

This clonotype was detected ten times or more. The chain has TRBV20-1 and TRBJ2-1, with 8 positions matching TRBD2. Germline V gives CDR1 DFQATT, CDR2 SNEGSKA (reference sequence). The CDR3 runs 15 residues. V shed 5 bases and J 6 bases; nucleotides not matched to a gene: 12. The CDR3 is CSAPQTGTRTNEQFF. The CDR3 nucleotides read TGCAGTGCTCCACAAACCGGGACTAGGACCAATGAGCAGTTCTTC.